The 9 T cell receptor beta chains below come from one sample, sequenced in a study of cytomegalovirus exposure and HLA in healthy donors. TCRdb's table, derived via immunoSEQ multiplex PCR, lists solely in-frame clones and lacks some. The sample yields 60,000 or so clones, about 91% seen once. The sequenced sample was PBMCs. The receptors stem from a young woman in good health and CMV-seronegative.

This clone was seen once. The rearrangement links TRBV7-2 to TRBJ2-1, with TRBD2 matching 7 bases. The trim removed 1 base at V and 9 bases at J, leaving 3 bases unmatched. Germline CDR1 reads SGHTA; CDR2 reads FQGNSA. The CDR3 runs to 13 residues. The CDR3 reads CASSLGGRGEQFF. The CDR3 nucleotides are TGTGCCAGCAGCTTAGGGGGGAGGGGTGAGCAGTTCTTC.

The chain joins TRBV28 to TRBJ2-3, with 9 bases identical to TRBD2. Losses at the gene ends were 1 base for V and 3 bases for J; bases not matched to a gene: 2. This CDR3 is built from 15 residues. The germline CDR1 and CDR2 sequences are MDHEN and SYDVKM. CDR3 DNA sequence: TGTGCCAGCAGTTTATCGGCGGGAGGGACAGATACGCAGTATTTT. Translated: CASSLSAGGTDTQYF.

The CDR3 DNA is TGTGCCAGTAGTATGGGGCGTCTTTTCTTT. Amino acid sequence: CASSMGRLFF. V and J are TRBV19 and TRBJ1-1, with D tentatively TRBD1 (5 bases). The CDR3 contains 10 residues. V lost 3 bases to trimming and J lost 13 bases, with 9 bases between them. Germline-derived CDR1 and CDR2 are LNHDA and SQIVND (reference sequence).

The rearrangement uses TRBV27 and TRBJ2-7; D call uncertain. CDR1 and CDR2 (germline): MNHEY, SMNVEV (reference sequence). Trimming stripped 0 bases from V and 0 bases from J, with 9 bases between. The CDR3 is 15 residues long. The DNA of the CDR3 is TGTGCCAGCAGTTTATCAGCCTCGAGCTCCTACGAGCAGTACTTC. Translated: CASSLSASSSYEQYF.

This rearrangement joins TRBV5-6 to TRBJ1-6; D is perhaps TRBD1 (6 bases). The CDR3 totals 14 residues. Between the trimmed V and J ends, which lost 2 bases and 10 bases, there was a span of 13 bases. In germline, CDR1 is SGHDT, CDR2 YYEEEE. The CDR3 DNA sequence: TGTGCCAGCAGCTTCGCCTACAGGGACTCACCCCTCCACTTT. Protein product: CASSFAYRDSPLHF. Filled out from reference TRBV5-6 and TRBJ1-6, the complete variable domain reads DAGVTQSPTHLIKTRGQQVTLRCSPKSGHDTVSWYQQALGQGPQFIFQYYEEEERQRGNFPDRFSGHQFPNYSSELNVNALLLGDSALYLCASSFAYRDSPLHFGNGTRLTVT.

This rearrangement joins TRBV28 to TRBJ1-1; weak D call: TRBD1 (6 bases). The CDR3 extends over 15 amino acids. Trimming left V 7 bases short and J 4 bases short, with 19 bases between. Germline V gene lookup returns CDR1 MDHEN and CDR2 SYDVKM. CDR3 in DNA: TGTGCCAGCACCGCACTTCAGGGGTTTGGCACTGAAGCTTTCTTT. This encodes CASTALQGFGTEAFF.

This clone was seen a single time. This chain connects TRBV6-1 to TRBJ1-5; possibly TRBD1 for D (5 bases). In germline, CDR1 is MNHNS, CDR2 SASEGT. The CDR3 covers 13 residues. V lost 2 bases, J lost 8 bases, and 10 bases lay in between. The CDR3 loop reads CASSENRIEPQHF. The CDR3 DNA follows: TGTGCCAGCAGTGAAAACAGGATCGAGCCCCAGCATTTT.

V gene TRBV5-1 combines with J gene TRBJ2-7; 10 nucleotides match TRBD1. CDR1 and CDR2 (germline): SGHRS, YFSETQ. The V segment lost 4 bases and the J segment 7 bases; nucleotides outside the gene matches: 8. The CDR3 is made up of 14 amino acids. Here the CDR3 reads CASSARQGAREQYF. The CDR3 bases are TGCGCCAGCAGCGCACGACAGGGGGCCAGGGAGCAGTACTTC.

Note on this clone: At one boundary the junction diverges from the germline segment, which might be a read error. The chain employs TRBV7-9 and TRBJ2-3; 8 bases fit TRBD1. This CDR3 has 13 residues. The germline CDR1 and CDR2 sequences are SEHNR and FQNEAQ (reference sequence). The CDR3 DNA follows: TGTGCTAGCACCGGACAGGGAGGAGATACGCAGTATTTT. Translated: CASTGQGGDTQYF.